In its sample, the clone carrying this TCR beta chain was seen many times. Construction of the TCR beta libraries employed iRepertoire HTBI primers in conjunction with Arm-PCR of CDR3 regions. TCRdb reanalysed the multiplex PCR reads using MiXCR and keeps one entry per CDR3 protein. This table has 300,000 to 400,000 distinct CDR3 sequences, 15% to 20% appearing once. These data come from a study of regulatory T cells in long-lasting Graves disease. The CDR3 has 16 residues. Germline lookup yields CDR1 SGHNT and CDR2 YYREEE (reference sequence). V shed 0 bases, J shed 3 bases, and the junction held 5 bases outside the gene matches. The time point was: newly diagnosed GD, antithyroid drugs for less than 3 months. PBMC RNA served as the TCR library source. EDTA tubes collected approximately 10 milliliters of peripheral blood.

Sequencing was performed on peripheral blood mononuclear cells (PBMCs), taken at new diagnosis, from a patient treated with antithyroid drugs. The clonotype comes from a female donor with Graves disease. The chain couples TRBV5-4 to TRBJ2-2, with 7 bases that match TRBD2. The CDR3 here is CASSLVASGDTGELFF. CDR3 bases: TGTGCCAGCAGCTTGGTGGCTAGCGGAGACACCGGGGAGCTGTTTTTT.